The 25 T cell receptor beta chains reported below all come from one sample, sequenced in a study of CD8 T cells in Susac syndrome. When the RNA was reverse transcribed, random hexamers were used with an input of about 0.5 to 1 ug. In TCRdb, the immunoSEQ multiplex PCR reads were re-called with MiXCR into one record per CDR3 protein. The sample has about 120,000 distinct CDR3 sequences; about nine tenths are singletons. Material: CD4+ T cells from PBMCs. The receptors here all came from a human donor in good health.

V usage is TRBV4-3 and J usage is TRBJ2-4; D is ambiguous. The CDR3 covers 15 residues. Trimming pared 1 base from V and 0 bases from J, leaving 7 bases between. Germline lookup yields CDR1 LGHNA and CDR2 YSLEER. This chain's CDR3 is CASSQADIAKNIQYF. Written as DNA, the CDR3 is TGCGCCAGCAGCCAAGCCGACATAGCCAAAAACATTCAGTACTTC.

The rearrangement uses TRBV20-1 and TRBJ2-7; 13 bases are shared with TRBD2. V was clipped by 5 bases and J by 5 bases; unmatched bases: 3. Looked up from germline, CDR1 is DFQATT and CDR2 is SNEGSKA (reference sequence). The CDR3 spans 13 residues. The CDR3, as DNA: TGCAGTGCTTGGACTAGCGGGAGCCACGAGCAGTACTTC. Its protein product is CSAWTSGSHEQYF.

The V call is TRBV5-1, the J call TRBJ1-1; D is ambiguous. Germline-derived CDR1 and CDR2 are SGHRS and YFSETQ. Deletions cut 1 base from V and 1 base from J, with 8 bases between. This CDR3 region has 14 residues. The CDR3: CASSLNLQNTEAFF. CDR3 in DNA: TGCGCCAGCAGCTTGAACCTACAGAACACTGAAGCTTTCTTT.

The V and J genes are TRBV5-1 and TRBJ2-6; 7 bases match TRBD1. CDR1 SGHRS and CDR2 YFSETQ come from the germline V gene. The CDR3 extends over 15 amino acids. V dropped 2 bases and J dropped 2; count of bases not matched to a gene: 1. The CDR3 is CASSFQGAGANVLTF. DNA of the CDR3: TGCGCCAGCAGCTTCCAGGGGGCTGGGGCCAACGTCCTGACTTTC.

The V and J genes are TRBV6-5 and TRBJ2-2; D may be TRBD1 or TRBD2 (5 bases each). The CDR3 loop spans 12 amino acids. Germline CDR1 reads MNHEY; CDR2 reads SVGAGI. The ends were cut back, 10 bases at V and 5 bases at J, with 11 bases in the middle. The CDR3 is CATKWGTGELFF. The CDR3 DNA reads TGTGCCACGAAATGGGGGACCGGGGAGCTGTTTTTT.

This chain joins TRBV3-1 and TRBJ2-7, with D uncertain. The CDR3 totals 13 residues. Trimming stripped 1 base from V and 6 bases from J, with 10 bases between. Germline values: CDR1 LGHDT, CDR2 YNNKEL (reference sequence). The CDR3 sequence: CASSQVAPLEQYF. In DNA form, the CDR3 reads TGTGCCAGCAGCCAAGTGGCCCCCCTCGAGCAGTACTTC.

This chain connects TRBV5-1 to TRBJ2-1, with D possibly TRBD2 on 6 matching bases. This CDR3 region has 15 residues. Germline V lookup: CDR1 SGHRS, CDR2 YFSETQ. The ends were cut back, 0 bases at V and 0 bases at J, with 7 bases in the middle. CDR3 protein: CASSLAGDSYNEQFF. The CDR3 DNA reads TGCGCCAGCAGCTTGGCGGGGGACTCCTACAATGAGCAGTTCTTC.

The rearrangement joins TRBV6-5 to TRBJ2-1; 7 bases are shared with TRBD1. The germline CDR1 and CDR2 sequences are MNHEY and SVGAGI. The V and J ends lost 5 bases and 10 bases, in that order; junction bases with no gene match: 11. This CDR3 spans 14 amino acids. CDR3 sequence: CASSRTGAPAEQFF. CDR3 sequence (DNA): TGTGCCAGCAGTCGTACAGGGGCTCCAGCGGAGCAGTTCTTC.

The chain carries TRBV14 and TRBJ2-7, with 8 nucleotides matching TRBD2. Per germline, CDR1 SGHDN and CDR2 FVKESK. The V and J ends lost 1 base and 5 bases, in that order; junction bases with no gene match: 7. CDR3 length: 15 residues. The CDR3 here is CASSQAGGPHNEQYF. The CDR3 nucleotides read TGTGCCAGCAGCCAAGCGGGGGGGCCTCACAACGAGCAGTACTTC.

V is TRBV20-1 and J is TRBJ1-1, with D uncertain. Trimming cost V 5 bases and J 3 bases, with 7 bases left between them. The CDR3 runs to 11 residues. Germline CDR1 DFQATT, CDR2 SNEGSKA (reference sequence). CDR3 in amino acids: CSASWDTEAFF. The CDR3 nucleotides are TGCAGTGCTTCTTGGGACACTGAAGCTTTCTTT.

The chain joins TRBV10-3 to TRBJ1-1; 7 bases are a match to TRBD1. V was clipped by 5 bases and J by 1 base; unmatched bases: 4. The CDR3 has 14 residues. Germline CDR1 and CDR2: ENHRY and SYGVKD. The CDR3 spells CAISPRTGNTEAFF. The CDR3, as DNA: TGTGCCATCAGTCCCAGGACAGGGAACACTGAAGCTTTCTTT.

The chain carries TRBV4-1 and TRBJ2-5, with 9 bases that match TRBD1. The CDR3 loop spans 16 amino acids. CDR1 MGHRA and CDR2 YSYEKL come from the germline V gene. The V segment lost 1 base and the J segment 5 bases; nucleotides outside the gene matches: 8. The CDR3 reads CASSQGSGTGPETQYF. In DNA form, the CDR3 reads TGCGCCAGCAGCCAAGGCTCCGGGACAGGGCCGGAGACCCAGTACTTC.

The rearrangement uses TRBV6-5 and TRBJ2-7; D perhaps matches TRBD1 (6 bases). The CDR3 has 13 residues. Deletions cut 4 bases from V and 4 bases from J, with 11 bases between. From germline, CDR1 is MNHEY and CDR2 SVGAGI. In DNA, the CDR3 is TGTGCCAGCAGTTCCCTAAGGGGGTACGAGCAGTACTTC. This translates into CASSSLRGYEQYF.

The chain couples TRBV7-2 to TRBJ2-5, with D unclear. V shed 8 bases and J shed 3 bases, with 7 bases lying between them. The CDR3 runs to 11 residues. CDR1 and CDR2 (germline): SGHTA, FQGNSA. CDR3 in DNA: TGTGCCAGCTCGCCGAAAGAGACCCAGTACTTC. It yields the protein CASSPKETQYF.

The chain combines TRBV29-1 with TRBJ1-2; D is unresolved. In germline, CDR1 is SQVTM, CDR2 ANQGSEA. V was trimmed by 7 bases and J by 2 bases, leaving 8 bases between them. This CDR3 contains 11 residues. The DNA for the CDR3 is TGCAGCGAACGGGGAAACTATGGCTACACCTTC. Translation: CSERGNYGYTF.

This clonotype was seen a single time. The CDR3 loop is CASGGDLNQPQHF. For the CDR3, the DNA is TGTGCCAGTGGGGGGGACCTCAATCAGCCCCAGCATTTT. The chain employs TRBV7-2 and TRBJ1-5; a weak D match, TRBD1 (5 bases). V was cut by 9 bases and J by 3 bases, with 12 bases left in between. The CDR3 consists of 13 residues. Germline V lookup: CDR1 SGHTA, CDR2 FQGNSA.

V is TRBV7-2 and J is TRBJ1-4; 9 nucleotides line up with TRBD1. Germline loops: CDR1 SGHTA, CDR2 FQGNSA. V shed 6 bases and J 7 bases; nucleotides not matched to a gene: 6. This CDR3 spans 14 amino acids. CDR3 bases: TGTGCCAGCAGGCGACAGGGGGTGGGTGAAAAACTGTTTTTT. Residues: CASRRQGVGEKLFF.

The V call is TRBV3-1, the J call TRBJ2-3; D is perhaps TRBD2 (5 bases). Per the germline V gene, CDR1 is LGHDT and CDR2 is YNNKEL (reference sequence). The CDR3 is 15 amino acids. V lost 8 bases and J lost 1, with 16 bases in between. The DNA of the CDR3 is TGTGCCAGCGCTCCGTTTGGTAGCGGCACAGATACGCAGTATTTT. Translated, it gives CASAPFGSGTDTQYF.

The V call is TRBV5-6, the J call TRBJ2-3; no reliable D call. Trimming cost V 0 bases and J 2 bases, with 13 bases left between them. This CDR3 comprises 16 residues. Germline V CDR1 and CDR2: SGHDT, YYEEEE. The CDR3 region has the DNA TGTGCCAGCAGCTTGGCCTCCGAGCATATCACAGATACGCAGTATTTT. It specifies CASSLASEHITDTQYF.

V gene TRBV23-1 combines with J gene TRBJ1-3; perhaps TRBD1 as D (6 bases). TRBV23-1 is an ORF, with its function uncertain. V lost 3 bases and J lost 5, with 20 bases in between. The CDR3 sequence is 17 residues long. The CDR3 protein is CASSHSGTFEVRNTIYF. The CDR3 nucleotides are TGCGCCAGCAGTCACTCAGGGACATTCGAAGTTAGAAACACCATATATTTT.

This chain links TRBV2 with TRBJ1-2, with D hard to call. V lost 7 bases, J lost 3 bases, and 9 bases lay in between. The V gene's germline CDR1 is SNHLY and CDR2 FYNNEI. The CDR3 has 12 residues. The CDR3 loop reads CASTEGHYGYTF. CDR3 in DNA: TGTGCCAGCACCGAAGGACACTATGGCTACACCTTC.

This sequence joins TRBV18 and TRBJ2-5; perhaps TRBD1 as D (6 bases). The germline V gene has CDR1 KGHSH and CDR2 LQKENI. The CDR3 extends over 15 amino acids. Trimming cost V 3 bases and J 4 bases, with 15 bases left between them. Here the CDR3 reads CASSPPSGQRETQYF. Written as DNA, the CDR3 is TGTGCCAGCTCACCCCCCTCCGGACAGAGAGAGACCCAGTACTTC. Using reference TRBV18 and TRBJ2-5 for the parts outside the CDR3, the full variable domain is NAGVMQNPRHLVRRRGQEARLRCSPMKGHSHVYWYRQLPEEGLKFMVYLQKENIIDESGMPKERFSAEFPKEGPSILRIQQVVRGDSAAYFCASSPPSGQRETQYFGPGTRLLVL.

The chain carries TRBV5-1 and TRBJ2-5; 13 positions agree with TRBD2. This CDR3 contains 16 residues. CDR1 and CDR2 from the germline V gene are SGHRS and YFSETQ. The J segment lost 1 base and the V segment lost 3 bases, leaving 3 bases of the junction unmatched. The CDR3 DNA reads TGCGCCAGCAGCTCGGGGACTAGCGGGACCCAAGAGACCCAGTACTTC. Protein product: CASSSGTSGTQETQYF.

In this sample, this clonotype turned up once. V usage is TRBV2 and J usage is TRBJ1-5; no definite D call. The CDR3 totals 16 residues. CDR1 is SNHLY, CDR2 FYNNEI, per germline. V gave up 7 bases and J gave up 0 bases, with 16 bases separating them. DNA of the CDR3: TGTGCCAGCACCCGCGGTGGAGTCGTTAGCAATCAGCCCCAGCATTTT. Its protein product is CASTRGGVVSNQPQHF.

The J gene is TRBJ2-5, the V gene TRBV7-8; D is ambiguous. The CDR3 covers 15 residues. From germline, CDR1 is SGHVS and CDR2 FQNEAQ. V was pared by 1 base and J by 2 bases, with 11 bases between. The CDR3 loop is CASSLGLWQQETQYF. The DNA of the CDR3 is TGTGCCAGCAGCTTAGGTCTCTGGCAGCAAGAGACCCAGTACTTC.